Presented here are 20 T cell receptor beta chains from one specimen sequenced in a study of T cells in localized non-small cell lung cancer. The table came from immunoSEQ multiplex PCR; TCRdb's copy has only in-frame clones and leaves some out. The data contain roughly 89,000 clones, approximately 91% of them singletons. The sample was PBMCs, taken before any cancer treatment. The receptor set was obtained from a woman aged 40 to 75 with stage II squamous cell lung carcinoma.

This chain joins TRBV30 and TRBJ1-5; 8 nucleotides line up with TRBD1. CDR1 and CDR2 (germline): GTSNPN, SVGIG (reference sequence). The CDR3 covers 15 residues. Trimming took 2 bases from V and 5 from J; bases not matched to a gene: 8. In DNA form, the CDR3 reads TGTGCCTGGAGTAAAGAGACAGGGGCGCATCAGCCCCAGCATTTT. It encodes CAWSKETGAHQPQHF.

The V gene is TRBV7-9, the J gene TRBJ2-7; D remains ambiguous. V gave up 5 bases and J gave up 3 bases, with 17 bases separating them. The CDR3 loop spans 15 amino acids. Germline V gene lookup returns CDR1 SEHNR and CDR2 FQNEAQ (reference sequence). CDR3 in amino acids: CASSPLGLGDYEQYF. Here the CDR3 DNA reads TGTGCCAGCAGCCCCCTCGGCCTTGGGGACTACGAGCAGTACTTC.

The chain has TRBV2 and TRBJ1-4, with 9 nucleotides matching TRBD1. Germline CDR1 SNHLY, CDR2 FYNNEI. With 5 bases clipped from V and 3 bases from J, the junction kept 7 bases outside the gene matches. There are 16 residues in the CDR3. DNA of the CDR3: TGTGCCAGCAGTAGAGGACAGGGGACTTCTAATGAAAAACTGTTTTTT. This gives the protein CASSRGQGTSNEKLFF.

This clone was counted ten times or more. The CDR3 protein is CASSIGRDNTLEQYF. DNA for the CDR3: TGTGCCAGTAGTATAGGGCGGGACAACACCCTCGAGCAGTACTTC. V usage is TRBV19 and J usage is TRBJ2-7; D is tentatively TRBD1 or TRBD2 (6 bases each). Trimming left V 1 base short and J 6 bases short, with 16 bases between. CDR1 and CDR2 from the germline V gene are LNHDA and SQIVND (reference sequence). The CDR3 consists of 15 residues.

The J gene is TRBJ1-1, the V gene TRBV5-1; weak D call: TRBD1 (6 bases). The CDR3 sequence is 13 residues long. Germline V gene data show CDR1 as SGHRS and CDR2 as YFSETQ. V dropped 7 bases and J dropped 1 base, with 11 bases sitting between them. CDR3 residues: CASGWDKNTEAFF. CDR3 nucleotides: TGCGCCAGCGGATGGGACAAGAACACTGAAGCTTTCTTT.

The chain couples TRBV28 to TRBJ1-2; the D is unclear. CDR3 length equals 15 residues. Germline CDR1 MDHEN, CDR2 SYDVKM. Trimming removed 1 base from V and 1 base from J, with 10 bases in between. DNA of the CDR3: TGTGCCAGCAGTTTATCTCTACTTGGTAACTATGGCTACACCTTC. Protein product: CASSLSLLGNYGYTF.

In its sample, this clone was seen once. For the CDR3, the DNA is TGTGCCAGCAGTGCAAGGGGGCTCCTCTCTGGAAACACCATATATTTT. It yields the protein CASSARGLLSGNTIYF. The V gene is TRBV2, the J gene TRBJ1-3; 7 bases map to TRBD1. Germline V gene lookup returns CDR1 SNHLY and CDR2 FYNNEI. This CDR3 region has 16 residues. After removal of 4 bases from V and 0 bases from J, the junction contained 6 bases not matched to a gene.

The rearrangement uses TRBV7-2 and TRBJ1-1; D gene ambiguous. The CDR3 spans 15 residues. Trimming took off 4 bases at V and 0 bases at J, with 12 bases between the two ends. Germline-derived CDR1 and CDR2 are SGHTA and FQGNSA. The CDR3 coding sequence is TGTGCCAGCAGCTCCCCGGAAGTCATGAACACTGAAGCTTTCTTT. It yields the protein CASSSPEVMNTEAFF.

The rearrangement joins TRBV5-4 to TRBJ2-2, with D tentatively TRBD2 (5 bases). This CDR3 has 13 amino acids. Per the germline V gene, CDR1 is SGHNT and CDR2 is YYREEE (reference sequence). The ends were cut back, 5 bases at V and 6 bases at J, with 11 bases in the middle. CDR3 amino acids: CASRLDRAGELFF. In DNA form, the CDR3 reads TGTGCCAGCAGACTAGACCGTGCCGGGGAGCTGTTTTTT.

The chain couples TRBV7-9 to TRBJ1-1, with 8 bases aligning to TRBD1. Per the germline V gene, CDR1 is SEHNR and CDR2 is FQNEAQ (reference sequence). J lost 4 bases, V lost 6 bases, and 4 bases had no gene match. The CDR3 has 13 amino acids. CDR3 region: CASSHTGGTEAFF. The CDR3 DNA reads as TGTGCCAGCAGTCACACAGGGGGCACTGAAGCTTTCTTT. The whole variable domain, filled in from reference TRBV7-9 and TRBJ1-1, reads DTGVSQNPRHKITKRGQNVTFRCDPISEHNRLYWYRQTLGQGPEFLTYFQNEAQLEKSRLLSDRFSAERPKGSFSTLEIQRTEQGDSAMYLCASSHTGGTEAFFGQGTRLTVV.

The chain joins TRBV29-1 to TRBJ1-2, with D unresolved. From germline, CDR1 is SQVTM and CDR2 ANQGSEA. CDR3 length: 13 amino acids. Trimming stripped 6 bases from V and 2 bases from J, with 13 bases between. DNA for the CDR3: TGCAGCGTCAGTGACCTCCGCAACTATGGCTACACCTTC. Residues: CSVSDLRNYGYTF.

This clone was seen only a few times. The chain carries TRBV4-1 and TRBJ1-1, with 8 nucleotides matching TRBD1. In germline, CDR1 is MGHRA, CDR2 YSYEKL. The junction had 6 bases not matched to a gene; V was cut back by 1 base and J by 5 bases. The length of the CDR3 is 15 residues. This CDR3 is CASSQAHRGRTEAFF. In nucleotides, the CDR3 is TGCGCCAGCAGCCAAGCCCACAGGGGGAGAACTGAAGCTTTCTTT.

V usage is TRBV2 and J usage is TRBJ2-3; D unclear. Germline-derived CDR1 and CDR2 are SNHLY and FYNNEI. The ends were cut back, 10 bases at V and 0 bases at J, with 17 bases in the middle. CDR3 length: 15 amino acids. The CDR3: CANSGGRTSTDTQYF. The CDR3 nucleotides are TGTGCCAACTCGGGCGGCCGAACTAGCACAGATACGCAGTATTTT.

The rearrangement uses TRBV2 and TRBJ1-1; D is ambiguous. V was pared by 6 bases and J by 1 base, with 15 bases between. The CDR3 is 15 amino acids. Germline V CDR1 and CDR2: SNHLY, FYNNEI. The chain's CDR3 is CASRSGGVRNTEAFF. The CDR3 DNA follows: TGTGCCAGCAGAAGCGGAGGCGTTAGGAACACTGAAGCTTTCTTT.

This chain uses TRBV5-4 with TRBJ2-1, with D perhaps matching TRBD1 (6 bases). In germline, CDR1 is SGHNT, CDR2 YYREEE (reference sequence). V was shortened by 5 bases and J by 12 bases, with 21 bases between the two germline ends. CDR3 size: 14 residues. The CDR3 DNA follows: TGTGCCAGCAGGTCCGAAGGGGGACACCCCCGGCAGTTCTTC. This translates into CASRSEGGHPRQFF. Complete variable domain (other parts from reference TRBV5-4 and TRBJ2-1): ETGVTQSPTHLIKTRGQQVTLRCSSQSGHNTVSWYQQALGQGPQFIFQYYREEENGRGNFPPRFSGLQFPNYSSELNVNALELDDSALYLCASRSEGGHPRQFFGPGTRLTVL.

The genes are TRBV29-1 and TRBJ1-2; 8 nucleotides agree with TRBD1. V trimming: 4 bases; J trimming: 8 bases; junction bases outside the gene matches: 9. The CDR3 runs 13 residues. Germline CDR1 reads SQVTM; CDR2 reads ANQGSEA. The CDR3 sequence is CSVVWQGAQGYTF. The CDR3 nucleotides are TGCAGCGTTGTTTGGCAGGGGGCGCAGGGCTACACCTTC.

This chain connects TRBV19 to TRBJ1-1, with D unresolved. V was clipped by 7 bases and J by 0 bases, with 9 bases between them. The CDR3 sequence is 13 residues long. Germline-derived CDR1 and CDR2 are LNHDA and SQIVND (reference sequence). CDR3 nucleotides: TGTGCCAGTACGTCCCTGGTGAACACTGAAGCTTTCTTT. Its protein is CASTSLVNTEAFF.

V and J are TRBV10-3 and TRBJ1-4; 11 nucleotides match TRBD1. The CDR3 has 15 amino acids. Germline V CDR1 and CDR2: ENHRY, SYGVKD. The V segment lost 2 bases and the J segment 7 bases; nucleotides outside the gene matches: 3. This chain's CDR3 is CAISEPGTGGEKLFF. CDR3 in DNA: TGTGCCATCAGTGAGCCCGGGACAGGGGGTGAAAAACTGTTTTTT.

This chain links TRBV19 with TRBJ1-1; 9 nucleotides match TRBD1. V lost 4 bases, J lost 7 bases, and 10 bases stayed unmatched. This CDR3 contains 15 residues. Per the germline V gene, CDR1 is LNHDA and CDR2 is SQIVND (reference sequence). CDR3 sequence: CASSTPGTGSHEAFF. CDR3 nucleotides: TGTGCCAGTAGTACCCCCGGGACAGGGAGTCATGAAGCTTTCTTT.

The CDR3 is CASSLQGQPQHF. Written as DNA, the CDR3 is TGTGCCAGTAGTTTACAGGGCCAGCCCCAGCATTTT. The V gene is TRBV19, the J gene TRBJ1-5; TRBD1 might be the D (6 bases). Looked up from germline, CDR1 is LNHDA and CDR2 is SQIVND (reference sequence). With 5 bases removed from V and 7 bases from J, the gap between germline ends came to 9 bases. This CDR3 comprises 12 residues.